This T cell receptor (beta chain) derives from a study of blood T cell repertoires in COVID-19. The wider study: Some COVID-19 samples were acute and others convalescent; all came from the United States, Italy and Spain.

This CDR3 region has 17 residues. V trimming: 0 bases; J trimming: 0 bases; junction bases outside the gene matches: 5. In germline, CDR1 is SGHVS, CDR2 FQNEAQ. Per the authors' pipeline: Estimation of nucleated cell counts relied on the amplification of reference gene primers. Libraries were prepared by immunoSEQ multiplex PCR; TCRdb keeps only in-frame clonotypes and omits some of them. V and J calls and clone size are given by that table; D and trimming were obtained from the DNA. The sample holds some 37,000 clones; roughly 88% are singletons and the top ten take 9%. The sample taken for sequencing was peripheral blood. This receptor was identified in a woman in her 70s with acute or convalescent COVID-19. J is TRBJ2-1 and V is TRBV7-8; 7 bases are shared with TRBD2. CDR3 nucleotides: TGTGCCAGCAGCTTAGCCCCTAGCGGAAGCTCCTACAATGAGCAGTTCTTC. It codes for CASSLAPSGSSYNEQFF.